This T cell receptor (beta chain) was identified in a study of cytomegalovirus exposure and HLA in healthy donors (dated by TCRdb to 2017 to 2019). A note on the overall study: An earlier analysis of approximately 600 of the donors reported 250 to 300 Gb of sequence data and 100 million to 130 million unique TCR beta sequences from about 179 million T cells. Roughly 300 gigabases of sequencing data and roughly 90 million unique TCR sequences were included in an early release covering 550 to 650 HLA-typed donors. Among the roughly 400 genotyped donors, roughly 80% belonged to the genetic ancestry cluster associated with self-reported Caucasian donors. The study aimed to test whether cataloging public T cell receptors could reveal signatures of past pathogen exposure. The study profiled the T cell repertoires of around 700 subjects by immunosequencing and related them to cytomegalovirus serostatus. In addition to the first cohort of around 670 subjects, a separate validation cohort of over 90 different subjects was used. High-throughput TCR immunosequencing, statistical association of individual TCRs with disease status, and machine learning were combined to predict cytomegalovirus infection status. In a later analysis, previously published TCR beta repertoires from about 640 donors were re-analyzed and high-resolution HLA genotyping was added so that TCR occurrence patterns could be studied. Rather than using new phenotypic data, the later analysis identified candidate immune exposures from TCR beta sequences and from how often those sequences occurred across donors. To decide whether each TCR beta V gene segment behaved as functional or pseudogenic, an earlier analysis of some 600 of the donors relied on high-throughput TCR beta sequencing. Donor age, sex, ethnicity and CMV serostatus were compiled alongside the repertoire data. A later genetic analysis used genome-wide SNP genotypes for about three fifths of the 666 donors, treating that subset as a discovery cohort. All discovery cohort repertoires had been generated using a single sequencing platform. Class I and class II HLA loci were covered by the typing at four-digit resolution. The number of typed donors differed by locus: about 620-640 for A, B, C, DRB1 and DQB1; approximately 520 for DQA1; fewer than 610 for DPA1; and 400 to 480 for DPB1. Five DR-DQ haplotypes were treated as single units for association and clustering because of strong linkage in the cohort. On average, 235,054 unique TCR beta nucleotide sequences were sequenced per donor among a few hundred genotyped donors of the cohort, with 15% to 20% of those sequences being non-productive.

The paper's findings and limits, for the study overall: According to the authors, the approach could potentially be generalized to other disease states and immunological phenotypes. In a later analysis, the rate of TCR association differed among HLA loci, with DRB1 alleles having the most associated TCRs and HLA-C alleles having the fewest. In both the original and validation cohorts, the classifier was reported to diagnose cytomegalovirus status with high specificity and sensitivity. In vitro tests confirmed that a few of the cytomegalovirus-associated TCR beta chains recognize cytomegalovirus antigens. HLA typing was unavailable for some donors at each locus, so association tests used only the typed subset. Only TCR beta chains were sequenced in this cohort, and the absence of alpha or paired-chain data limited detectable features. Specific HLA alleles were associated with 15,000 to 20,000 TCR beta sequences at a false discovery rate of 0.05 in a later analysis. In a later genetic analysis, a missense DCLRE1C variant was associated with V-gene and J-gene trimming of TCR beta chains, and the association was replicated in an independent cohort. In a later analysis, several top co-occurrence clusters were reported to appear linked to parvovirus B19, influenza, CMV and Epstein-Barr virus. In an earlier analysis of a few hundred of the donors, most TCR beta V segments were observed in productive rearrangements about 87% or about 30% of the time, broadly matching IMGT annotations. When HLA alleles, especially DR and DQ, strongly co-occurred, attributing TCR associations to individual alleles was difficult. Most TCR sequences were observed very rarely across donors, whereas some public TCRs were present in many individuals. A further reported finding was that TCR beta sequences accurately predicted the HLA-A and HLA-B alleles for most subjects in the first cohort. In a later analysis, HLA-associated TCR beta chains were found to be more clonally expanded and to have lower generation probabilities than equally common non-associated chains. Correlated functional status among segregating V segments might reflect linkage disequilibrium, but an unknown experimental factor could not be ruled out. A cluster of highly shared sequence variants was judged likely to represent a technical artifact of the sequencing pipeline. In a later analysis, most CMV-associated TCR beta chains were found to appear HLA-restricted, with HLA associations seemingly driven largely by CMV exposure. Because the 87-base-pair reads could not distinguish some IMGT-functional V segments, including TRBV6-2 and TRBV6-3, those segments were excluded. According to a later genetic analysis, donors in an Asian-associated ancestry cluster had fewer N-insertions in productive TCRs than the approximately 610-donor mean. CMV serostatus was the only immune exposure information available for the cohort. Sequencing depth was assumed to be roughly uniform across donors in the presence/absence analyses, though that assumption may not hold. The earlier analysis of 450 to 700 of the donors excluded roughly 17 rarely observed V segments, including chromosome 9 orphons, because counts were too low. The study gave a list of about 170 TCR beta chains associated with cytomegalovirus.

The cohort consisted of 600 to 750 healthy bone marrow donors. At the time of sampling, every cohort member was nominally healthy, though immune exposures that went unrecorded were likely present. The donor tested CMV seropositive and was one of the 289 seropositive cohort members. Each donor provided a peripheral blood sample, and peripheral blood mononuclear cells were used for TCR beta sequencing. Genomic DNA extraction from the blood cell samples was performed with the Qiagen DNeasy Blood Extraction Kit. This clone was seen a few times. Its cognate antigen has yet to be identified. Relative to the germline gene, one junction end is altered; a read error may explain this. The CDR3 spans 12 residues, from the cysteine through the phenylalanine. The only DNA kept is the CDR3, 36 bases in frame from the first base. CDR1 and CDR2 (SEHNR, FQNEAQ) derive from the germline V gene (reference sequence). Library preparation was by the immunoSEQ multiplex PCR assay. The multiplex PCR relied on a mix of 60 forward primers for TCR Vbeta segments and 13 reverse primers for TCR Jbeta segments. A multiplex PCR assay on genomic DNA amplified the CDR3 region of rearranged TCR beta genes. On the Illumina HiSeq System, the amplified TCR beta libraries were sequenced as 87-base-pair reads. As for how the authors treated the data: A later analysis counted tens of millions of unique TCR beta chains across the 550 to 750 repertoires, and roughly 10 million of these chains were shared by at least two donors. To remove PCR and sequencing errors, raw reads were error-corrected and collapsed into unique sequences using a nearest-neighbor algorithm that merged closely related sequences. V, D and J gene segments were assigned by aligning CDR3 sequences to IMGT reference sequences. For a sequence to be retained, a match of at least six nucleotides to both a V gene segment and a J gene segment was required. Rearrangements were classified as productive when the CDR3 lacked stop codons and remained in frame with V and J, and all other rearrangements were classified as non-productive. CDR3 was defined according to IMGT convention as the region running from the second conserved V-encoded cysteine to the conserved J-encoded phenylalanine. The earlier analysis of about 590 of the donors excluded sequences that lacked an unambiguous match to a single V gene segment. An earlier analysis of several hundred of the donors classified V segments as functional when productive rearrangements were above 56.7% and as segregating when the standard deviation between donors was above 5%. A statistical classification framework was built for diagnosing cytomegalovirus status from the catalog of TCR beta chain sequences. In a later analysis, TCR nucleotide sequences were compared against IMGT/GENE-DB human TR gene sequences so that V and J genes could be assigned. Using the TCRdist pipeline, a later analysis assigned CDR3 sequences along with most-parsimonious VDJ recombination scenarios. In a later analysis, every TCR beta chain was defined by the combination of its CDR3 amino acid sequence and its V-gene family, and reads without a unique V-gene family were dropped. As a way to deal with suspected cross-contamination and a sequencing artifact, a later analysis dropped 500 to 700 nucleotide sequences that were highly shared and had low generation probability. A later analysis calculated a clonal expansion index for each public chain from normalized within-repertoire ranks of inferred template counts. In a later analysis, generation probabilities were computed using a VDJ recombination model fitted to out-of-frame rearrangements, and the results were checked against IGoR. A later analysis scored TCR-TCR, TCR-HLA and TCR-CMV co-occurrence with hypergeometric tests, applying a repertoire-size bias correction to TCR pairs. In a later analysis, false discovery rates were estimated by permuting HLA or CMV assignments 20 times. A later analysis grouped co-occurring TCRs with DBSCAN, adding TCRdist sequence similarity when clustering within HLA-allele-positive subsets. Co-occurrence clustering excluded repertoires with fewer than 30,000 or more than 120,000 public chains, plus five with anomalous nucleotide sharing. This immuneACCESS table, as held by TCRdb, lists in-frame sequences with V and J called but not all clones. Of the missing ones, under half trace to an unresolved V gene in checked studies; the others have no known cause. That table is the source of V, J and clone size, and D and trimming were worked out from the DNA. The table for this sample lists around 150,000 clones; 55% to 70% of them were counted only once. The ten largest clones capture approximately 6.6% of the sample.

The receptor was derived from a woman aged 60-75 years in good health and CMV-seropositive. The chain is made from TRBV7-9 and TRBJ1-1; the D gene cannot be named for sure. Sequencing was done on a sample of PBMCs. The CDR3 has the sequence CSSSQLTTEAFF. The DNA reads as follows: TGTTCCAGCAGCCAATTGACAACTGAAGCTTTCTTT.